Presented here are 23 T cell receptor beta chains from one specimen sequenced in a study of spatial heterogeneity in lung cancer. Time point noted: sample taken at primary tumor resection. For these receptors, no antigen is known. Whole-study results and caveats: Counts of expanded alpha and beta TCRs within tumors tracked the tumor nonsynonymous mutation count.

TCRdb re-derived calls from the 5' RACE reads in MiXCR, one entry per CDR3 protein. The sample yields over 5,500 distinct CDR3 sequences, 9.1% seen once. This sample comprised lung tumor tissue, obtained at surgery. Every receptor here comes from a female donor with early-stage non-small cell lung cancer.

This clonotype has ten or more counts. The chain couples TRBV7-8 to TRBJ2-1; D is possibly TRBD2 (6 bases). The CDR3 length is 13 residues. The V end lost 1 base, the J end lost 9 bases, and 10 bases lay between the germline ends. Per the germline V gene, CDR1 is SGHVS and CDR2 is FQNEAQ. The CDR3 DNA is TGTGCCAGCAGCTTAGTTACTAGCAGTGAGCAGTTCTTC. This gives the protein CASSLVTSSEQFF.

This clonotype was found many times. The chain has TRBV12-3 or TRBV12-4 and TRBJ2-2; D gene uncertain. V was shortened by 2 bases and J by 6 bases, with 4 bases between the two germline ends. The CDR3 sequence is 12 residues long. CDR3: CASSLSAGELFF. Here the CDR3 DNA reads TGTGCCAGCAGTTTATCGGCCGGGGAGCTGTTTTTT.

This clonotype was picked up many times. The chain's CDR3 is CASRGLSGAENTEAFF. CDR3 sequence (DNA): TGTGCCAGCCGGGGCCTGAGCGGGGCAGAGAACACTGAAGCTTTCTTT. The V and J genes are TRBV27 and TRBJ1-1; a weak D match, TRBD1 (5 bases). The CDR3 runs to 16 residues. Germline values: CDR1 MNHEY, CDR2 SMNVEV (reference sequence). With 8 bases removed from V and 1 base from J, the gap between germline ends came to 20 bases.

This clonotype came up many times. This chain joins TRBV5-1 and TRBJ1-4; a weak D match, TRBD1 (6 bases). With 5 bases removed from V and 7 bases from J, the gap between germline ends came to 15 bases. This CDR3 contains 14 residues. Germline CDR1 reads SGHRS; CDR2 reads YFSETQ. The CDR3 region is CASRRTEGGEKLFF. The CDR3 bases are TGCGCCAGCAGGAGGACCGAGGGGGGTGAAAAACTGTTTTTT.

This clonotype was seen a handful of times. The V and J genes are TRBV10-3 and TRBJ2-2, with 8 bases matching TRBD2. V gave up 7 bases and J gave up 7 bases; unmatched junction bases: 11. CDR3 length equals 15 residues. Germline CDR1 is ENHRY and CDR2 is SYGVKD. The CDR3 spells CAITPAGGHGGELFF. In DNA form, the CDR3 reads TGTGCCATCACCCCCGCGGGGGGACATGGCGGGGAGCTGTTTTTT.

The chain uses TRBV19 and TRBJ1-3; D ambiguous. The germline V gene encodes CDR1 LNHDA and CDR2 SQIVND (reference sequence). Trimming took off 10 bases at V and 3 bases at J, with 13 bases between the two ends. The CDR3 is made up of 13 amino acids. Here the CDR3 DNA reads TGTGCCACAGACTCAGGAAATGGAAACACCATATATTTT. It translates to CATDSGNGNTIYF.

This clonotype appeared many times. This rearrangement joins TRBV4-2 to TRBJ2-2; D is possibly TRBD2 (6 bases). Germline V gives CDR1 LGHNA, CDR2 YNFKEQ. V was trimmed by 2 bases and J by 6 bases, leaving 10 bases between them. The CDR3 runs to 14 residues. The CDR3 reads CASSQTTSPGELFF. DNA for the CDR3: TGTGCCAGCAGCCAAACTACTAGCCCCGGGGAGCTGTTTTTT.

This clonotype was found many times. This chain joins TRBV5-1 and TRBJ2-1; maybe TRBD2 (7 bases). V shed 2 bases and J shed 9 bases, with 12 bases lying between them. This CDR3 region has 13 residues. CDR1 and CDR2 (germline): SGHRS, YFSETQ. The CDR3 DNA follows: TGCGCCAGCAGCTTTAGGGGGGGCCTTGAGCAGTTCTTC. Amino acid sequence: CASSFRGGLEQFF.

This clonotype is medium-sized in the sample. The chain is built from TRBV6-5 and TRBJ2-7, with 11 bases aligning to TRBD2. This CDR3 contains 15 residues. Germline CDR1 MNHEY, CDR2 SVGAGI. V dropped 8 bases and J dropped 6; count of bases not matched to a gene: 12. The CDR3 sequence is CASRSLELAGGEQYF. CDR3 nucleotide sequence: TGTGCCAGCCGGTCCCTGGAGCTAGCGGGGGGCGAGCAGTACTTC.

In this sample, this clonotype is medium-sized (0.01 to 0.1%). The CDR3 protein is CASSTKGDTDTQYF. The CDR3 DNA follows: TGTGCCAGTAGTACAAAGGGAGACACAGATACGCAGTATTTT. The rearrangement joins TRBV19 to TRBJ2-3; the D gene is possibly TRBD2 (5 bases). V lost 4 bases and J 2 bases, leaving 10 bases between the germline ends. The CDR3 has 14 amino acids. Germline V CDR1 and CDR2: LNHDA, SQIVND (reference sequence).

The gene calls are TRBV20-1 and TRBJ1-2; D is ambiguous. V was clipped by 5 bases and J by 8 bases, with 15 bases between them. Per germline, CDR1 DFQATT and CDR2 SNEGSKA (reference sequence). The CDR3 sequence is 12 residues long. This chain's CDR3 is CSAERGSLGYTF. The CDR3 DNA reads TGCAGTGCTGAGCGAGGGTCTCTCGGCTACACCTTC.

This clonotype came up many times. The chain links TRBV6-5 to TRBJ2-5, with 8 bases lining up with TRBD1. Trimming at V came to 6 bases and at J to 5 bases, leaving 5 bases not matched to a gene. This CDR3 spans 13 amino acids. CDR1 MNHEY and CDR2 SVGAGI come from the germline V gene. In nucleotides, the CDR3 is TGTGCCAGCAGCTGGACAGGGCTCGAGACCCAGTACTTC. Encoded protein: CASSWTGLETQYF.

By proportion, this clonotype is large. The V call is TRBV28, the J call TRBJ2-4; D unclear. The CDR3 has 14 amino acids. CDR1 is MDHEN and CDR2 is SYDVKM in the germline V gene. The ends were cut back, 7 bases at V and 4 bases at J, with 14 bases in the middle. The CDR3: CASTRVSVKNIQYF. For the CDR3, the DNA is TGTGCCAGCACCCGCGTTTCGGTAAAAAACATTCAGTACTTC. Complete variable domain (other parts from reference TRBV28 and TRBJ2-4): DVKVTQSSRYLVKRTGEKVFLECVQDMDHENMFWYRQDPGLGLRLIYFSYDVKMKEKGDIPEGYSVSREKKERFSLILESASTNQTSMYLCASTRVSVKNIQYFGAGTRLSVL.

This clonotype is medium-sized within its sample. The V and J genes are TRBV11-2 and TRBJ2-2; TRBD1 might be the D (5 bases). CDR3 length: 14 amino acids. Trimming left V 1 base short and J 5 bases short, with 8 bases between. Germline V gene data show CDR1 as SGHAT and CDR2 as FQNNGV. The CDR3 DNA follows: TGTGCCAGCAGCTTAGGGGGCTCAACCGGGGAGCTGTTTTTT. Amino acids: CASSLGGSTGELFF.

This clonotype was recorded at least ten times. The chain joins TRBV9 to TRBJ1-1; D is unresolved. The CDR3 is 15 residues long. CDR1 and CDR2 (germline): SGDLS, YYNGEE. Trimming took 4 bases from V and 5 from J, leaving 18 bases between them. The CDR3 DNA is TGTGCCAGCAGCCCCCTAGGTGGCGCAGGAACTGAAGCTTTCTTT. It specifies CASSPLGGAGTEAFF.

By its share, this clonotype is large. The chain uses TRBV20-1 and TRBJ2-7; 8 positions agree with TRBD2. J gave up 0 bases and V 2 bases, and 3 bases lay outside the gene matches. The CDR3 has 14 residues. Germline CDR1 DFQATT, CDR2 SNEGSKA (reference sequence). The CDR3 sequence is CSARSGGSSYEQYF. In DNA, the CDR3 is TGCAGTGCTAGAAGCGGGGGTAGCTCCTACGAGCAGTACTTC.

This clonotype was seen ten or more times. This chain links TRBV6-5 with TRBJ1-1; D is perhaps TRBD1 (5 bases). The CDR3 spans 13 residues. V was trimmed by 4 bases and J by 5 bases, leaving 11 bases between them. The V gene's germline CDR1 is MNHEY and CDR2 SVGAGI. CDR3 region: CASSSGWGTEAFF. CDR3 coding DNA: TGTGCCAGCAGTTCCGGTTGGGGGACTGAAGCTTTCTTT.

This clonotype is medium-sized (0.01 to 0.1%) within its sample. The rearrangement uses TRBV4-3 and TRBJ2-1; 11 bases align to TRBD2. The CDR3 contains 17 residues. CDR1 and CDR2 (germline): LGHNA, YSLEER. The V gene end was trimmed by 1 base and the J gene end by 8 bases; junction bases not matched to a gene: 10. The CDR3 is CASSQGVSGGAVDEQFF. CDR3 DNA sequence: TGCGCCAGCAGCCAAGGCGTTAGCGGGGGGGCGGTGGATGAGCAGTTCTTC.

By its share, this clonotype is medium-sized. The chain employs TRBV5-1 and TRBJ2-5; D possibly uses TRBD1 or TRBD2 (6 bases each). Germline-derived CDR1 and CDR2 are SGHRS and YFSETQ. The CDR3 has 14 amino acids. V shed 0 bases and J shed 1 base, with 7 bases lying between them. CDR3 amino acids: CASSLGGAQETQYF. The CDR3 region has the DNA TGCGCCAGCAGCTTGGGGGGGGCCCAAGAGACCCAGTACTTC.

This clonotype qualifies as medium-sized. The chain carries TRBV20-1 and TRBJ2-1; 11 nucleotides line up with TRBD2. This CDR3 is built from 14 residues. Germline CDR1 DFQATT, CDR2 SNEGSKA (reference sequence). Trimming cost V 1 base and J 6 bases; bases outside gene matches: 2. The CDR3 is CSARVLAGANEQFF. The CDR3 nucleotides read TGCAGTGCTAGAGTACTAGCGGGGGCCAATGAGCAGTTCTTC.

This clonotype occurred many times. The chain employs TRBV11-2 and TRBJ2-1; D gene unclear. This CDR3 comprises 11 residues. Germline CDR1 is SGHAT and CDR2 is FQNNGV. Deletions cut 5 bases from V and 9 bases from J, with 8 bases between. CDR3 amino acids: CASSQPSEQFF. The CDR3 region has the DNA TGTGCCAGCAGCCAGCCGAGTGAGCAGTTCTTC.

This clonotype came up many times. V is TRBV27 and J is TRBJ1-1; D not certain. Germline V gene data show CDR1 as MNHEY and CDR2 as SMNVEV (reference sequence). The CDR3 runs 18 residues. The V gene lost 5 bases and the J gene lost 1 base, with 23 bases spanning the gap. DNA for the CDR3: TGTGCCAGCAGTCTGTTGTCCACTCTAGGGTCGACGAACACTGAAGCTTTCTTT. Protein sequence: CASSLLSTLGSTNTEAFF.

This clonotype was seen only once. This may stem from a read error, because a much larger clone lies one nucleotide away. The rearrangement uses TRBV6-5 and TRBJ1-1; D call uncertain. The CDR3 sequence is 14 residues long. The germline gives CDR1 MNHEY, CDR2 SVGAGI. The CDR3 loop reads CASSESGSRTVAFF. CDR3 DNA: TGTGCCAGCAGTGAAAGTGGTAGTCGAACTGTAGCTTTCTTT.